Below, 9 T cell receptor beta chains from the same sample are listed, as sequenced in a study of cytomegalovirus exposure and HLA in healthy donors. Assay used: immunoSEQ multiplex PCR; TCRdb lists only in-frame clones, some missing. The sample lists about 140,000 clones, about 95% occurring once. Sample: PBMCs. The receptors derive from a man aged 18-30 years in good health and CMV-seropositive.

The CDR3 bases are TGCGCCAGCAGTCTGGACAGGGCCAGCTATGGCTACACCTTC. It yields the protein CASSLDRASYGYTF. The chain has TRBV10-2 and TRBJ1-2, with TRBD1 matching over 8 bases. Trimming cost V 5 bases and J 4 bases; bases outside gene matches: 6. This CDR3 spans 14 amino acids. In germline, CDR1 is WSHSY, CDR2 SAAADI.

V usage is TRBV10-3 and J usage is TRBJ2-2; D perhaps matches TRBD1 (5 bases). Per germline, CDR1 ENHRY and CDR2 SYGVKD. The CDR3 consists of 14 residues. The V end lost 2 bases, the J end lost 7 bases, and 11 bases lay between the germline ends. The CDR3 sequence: CAISELQGGGELFF. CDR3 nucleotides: TGTGCCATCAGTGAGCTCCAGGGCGGCGGGGAGCTGTTTTTT.

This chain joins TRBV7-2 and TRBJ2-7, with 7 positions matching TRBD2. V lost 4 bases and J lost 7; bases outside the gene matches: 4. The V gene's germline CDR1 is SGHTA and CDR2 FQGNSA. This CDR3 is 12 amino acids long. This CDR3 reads CASSSGGREQYF. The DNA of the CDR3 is TGTGCCAGCAGCTCCGGGGGGAGGGAGCAGTACTTC.

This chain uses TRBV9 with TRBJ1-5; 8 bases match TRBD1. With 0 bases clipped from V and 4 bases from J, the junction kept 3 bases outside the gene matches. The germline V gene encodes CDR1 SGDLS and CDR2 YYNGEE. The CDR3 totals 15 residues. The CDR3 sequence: CASSVGGTGNQPQHF. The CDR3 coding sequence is TGTGCCAGCAGCGTAGGGGGGACAGGAAATCAGCCCCAGCATTTT.

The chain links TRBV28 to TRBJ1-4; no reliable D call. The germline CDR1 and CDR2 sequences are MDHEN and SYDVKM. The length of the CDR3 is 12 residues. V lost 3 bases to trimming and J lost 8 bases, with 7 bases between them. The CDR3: CASSLGEEKLFF. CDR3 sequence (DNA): TGTGCCAGCAGTTTGGGAGAAGAAAAACTGTTTTTT.

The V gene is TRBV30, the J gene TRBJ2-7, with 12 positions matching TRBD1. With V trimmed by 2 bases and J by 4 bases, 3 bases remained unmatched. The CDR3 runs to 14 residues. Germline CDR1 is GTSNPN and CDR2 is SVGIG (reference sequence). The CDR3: CAWSRDRGRYEQYF. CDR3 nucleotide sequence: TGTGCCTGGAGTCGGGACAGGGGGCGGTACGAGCAGTACTTC.

CDR3: CASSLRRGSGANVLTF. CDR3 DNA: TGTGCCAGCAGCTTGAGACGGGGCTCTGGGGCCAACGTCCTGACTTTC. The chain is built from TRBV7-9 and TRBJ2-6, with D tentatively TRBD2 (5 bases). The CDR3 length is 16 residues. The germline gives CDR1 SEHNR, CDR2 FQNEAQ (reference sequence). Deletions cut 3 bases from V and 0 bases from J, with 9 bases between.

This chain's CDR3 is CASSRPYGQGPAILSGANVLTF. CDR3 DNA: TGTGCCAGCAGTCGCCCTTACGGACAGGGTCCCGCAATTCTCTCTGGGGCCAACGTCCTGACTTTC. The rearrangement links TRBV28 to TRBJ2-6, with 8 bases matching TRBD1. Germline CDR1 is MDHEN and CDR2 is SYDVKM. Trimming removed 5 bases from V and 0 bases from J; junction bases left unmatched: 21. This CDR3 spans 22 amino acids.

The CDR3 nucleotides read TGTGCCAGCTCACAGATACAGGGAAACACTGAAGCTTTCTTT. Its translation: CASSQIQGNTEAFF. The chain joins TRBV18 to TRBJ1-1; the D gene is possibly TRBD1 (6 bases). Per germline, CDR1 KGHSH and CDR2 LQKENI. The CDR3 is 14 residues long. The V and J ends lost 4 bases and 2 bases respectively, with 11 bases between them. The variable domain in full, completed from reference TRBV18 and TRBJ1-1, reads NAGVMQNPRHLVRRRGQEARLRCSPMKGHSHVYWYRQLPEEGLKFMVYLQKENIIDESGMPKERFSAEFPKEGPSILRIQQVVRGDSAAYFCASSQIQGNTEAFFGQGTRLTVV.